These T cell receptor beta chains were read from a single sample in a study of T-cell reconstitution after alpha-beta-depleted transplantation in children. TCRdb processed the PCR reads anew with MiXCR; each CDR3 protein has one entry. The sample records about 980,000 distinct CDR3 sequences, 25% to 30% being singletons. The material was PBMCs, mostly from graft donor cells, obtained 360 days after TCRalphabeta/CD19-depleted stem cell transplant. The receptors shown here come from a boy under three years old who had a stem cell transplant for SCID, so the T cells may come from the graft donor. Each CDR3 is given with its conserved first and last residue. A D gene is named only where the DNA matches it firmly. Clone size, where shown, is once, few, many, or a class for clones that have expanded.

j_gene	abundance	d_gene	v_gene	CDR3nt	CDR3aa
TRBJ2-5	few	-	TRBV7-9	TGTGCCAGCAGCTTAGCCGAGAGGGAGACCCAGTACTTC	CASSLAERETQYF
TRBJ2-7	once	-	TRBV6-2/TRBV6-3	TGTGCCAGCAGTTATCCAGGGCCGTTCGGTGGGTCTTTCTACGAGCAGTACTTC	CASSYPGPFGGSFYEQYF
TRBJ2-1	-	TRBD1	TRBV7-9	TGTGCCAGCAGCTTGCGGGACAGGGCGATGGGTGAGCAGTTCTTC	CASSLRDRAMGEQFF
TRBJ1-4	few	-	TRBV2	TGTGCCAGCCGCCGGTTCGGCACTAATGAAAAACTGTTTTTT	CASRRFGTNEKLFF
TRBJ1-1	medium-sized	-	TRBV12-3/TRBV12-4	TGCGCCAGCAGCTTGGGGGGTAACACTGAAGCTTTCTTT	CASSLGGNTEAFF
TRBJ2-1	few	-	TRBV2	TGTGCCAGCAGTGAATTCAGGGGCCACAATGAGCAGTTCTTC	CASSEFRGHNEQFF
TRBJ1-1	few	-	TRBV12-3/TRBV12-4	TGTGCCAGCAGTTGGGAGAGGCATGGTGAAGCTTTCTTT	CASSWERHGEAFF
TRBJ1-2	-	TRBD1	TRBV4-1	TGCGCCAGCAGCCAAGGAAGGCAGGGGACAGCGTATGGCTACACCTTC	CASSQGRQGTAYGYTF
TRBJ2-2	-	TRBD2	TRBV27	TGTGCCAGCAGTAACCGGACTAGCGGGGCCGGGGAGCTGTTTTTT	CASSNRTSGAGELFF
TRBJ2-7	-	-	TRBV7-8	TGTGCCAGCGGGGGGGGGCCCATACCCTCCGAGCAGTACTTC	CASGGGPIPSEQYF
TRBJ2-1	-	TRBD1	TRBV24-1	TGTGCCACCAGTGGTCCGGGACAGGGCAATGAGCAGTTCTTC	CATSGPGQGNEQFF
TRBJ2-1	-	-	TRBV6-6	TGTGCCAGCAGTGAGACAACTTACAATGAGCAGTTCTTC	CASSETTYNEQFF
TRBJ2-5	few	TRBD1	TRBV7-8	TGTGCCAGCAGCTTTAACCTCAAACGGACAGGGTACCAAGAGACCCAGTACTTC	CASSFNLKRTGYQETQYF
TRBJ2-1	few	-	TRBV7-6	TGTGCCAGCAGCCCGAATAGCGGCCCCACCTTTAGGGAGCAGTTCTTC	CASSPNSGPTFREQFF
TRBJ2-1	-	TRBD1	TRBV4-1	TGCGCCAGCAGCCAAGTCGTCCTTATCGTAAGGGACAGACAGTTCTTC	CASSQVVLIVRDRQFF
TRBJ2-3	few	TRBD1	TRBV20-1	TGCAGTGCTACAGACAGGGCCACAGATACGCAGTATTTT	CSATDRATDTQYF
TRBJ2-3	few	-	TRBV12-3/TRBV12-4	TGTGCCAGCAGTTATAGGGACGGCCCAGATACGCAGTATTTT	CASSYRDGPDTQYF
TRBJ2-5	few	-	TRBV12-3/TRBV12-4	TGTGCCAGCAGGGCATCAAGGGGAGGTAAAGAGACCCAGTACTTC	CASRASRGGKETQYF
TRBJ2-2	few	TRBD1	TRBV7-9	TGTGCCAGCAGCCTGCACCAGGGACAGGGGAGGACCGGGGAGCTGTTTTTT	CASSLHQGQGRTGELFF
TRBJ2-1	many	TRBD1	TRBV5-6	TGTGCCAGCAGCTTCGCTTACAGGGGATACAATGAGCAGTTCTTC	CASSFAYRGYNEQFF
TRBJ2-4	-	-	TRBV12-3/TRBV12-4	TGTGCCAGCAGTTTCATGGGGGATTCCCCCAAAAACATTCAGTACTTC	CASSFMGDSPKNIQYF
TRBJ2-3	-	-	TRBV6-1	TGTGCCAGCAGATCATACCACCTACATACGCAGTATTTT	CASRSYHLHTQYF
TRBJ2-7	-	-	TRBV11-2	TGTGCCAGCAGCTTAGTGGTATTTGGGGGCAGGGCCTACGAGCAGTACTTC	CASSLVVFGGRAYEQYF
TRBJ2-2	-	-	TRBV7-8	TGTGCCAGCAGCCCAGTGGGATCCTCCGGGGAGCTGTTTTTT	CASSPVGSSGELFF
TRBJ1-1	-	TRBD1	TRBV5-1	TGCGCCAGCAGCCCGGGACAGGGAACGGGCACTGAAGCTTTCTTT	CASSPGQGTGTEAFF